The clone carrying this TCR beta chain was observed a few times. The target antigen is unknown. Repertoires were generated with immunoSEQ multiplex PCR, while TCRdb's copy carries only in-frame clones and drops some. In the table there are 8,500 to 13,000 clones, roughly 72% of which are singletons. This record comes from a study of PD-1 blockade in classical Hodgkin lymphoma. Study results and caveats: TCR diversity at baseline was reported to be reduced in newly diagnosed patients relative to healthy donors. Repertoire differences have undefined causes, possibly disease activity or prior therapy. Researchers reported that CD4+ TCR diversity, though not CD8+, rose significantly by C4D1.

This CDR3 is built from 15 residues. Germline trimming cut 3 bases from V and 2 bases from J; bases unmatched to any gene: 2. Germline CDR1 reads SEHNR; CDR2 reads FQNEAQ (reference sequence). Regarding time point: cycle 4 day 1 (C4D1), after less than seven weeks of nivolumab. Each patient's relapse followed autologous stem cell transplantation, and brentuximab vedotin exposure varied. Out of thawed PBMCs, magnetic negative selection purified CD4+ T cells. The patients, who had relapsed/refractory classical Hodgkin lymphoma, achieved best responses of complete response, partial response or progressive disease.

This material consisted of CD4+ T cells from blood, taken before the fourth cycle of nivolumab. This chain uses TRBV7-9 with TRBJ2-3, with 10 bases fitting TRBD2. The receptor was derived from a human donor with classical Hodgkin lymphoma. This CDR3 reads CASSLTSGFTDTQYF. The CDR3 DNA reads TGTGCCAGCAGCTTGACTAGCGGGTTCACAGATACGCAGTATTTT.